This is a list of T cell receptor beta chains from one sample in a study of blood T cell repertoires in COVID-19. Sequenced by immunoSEQ multiplex PCR; TCRdb stores in-frame clones only, minus some. This table holds around 300,000 clones, 75% to 90% found once. Sequencing was performed on PBMCs or T cells enriched from blood (not recorded which). These TCRs come from a woman aged 18 to 35 who had recovered from COVID-19. Each CDR3 is given with its conserved first and last residue. A D gene is named only where the DNA matches it firmly. Not every row has a clone size; where given, it reads once, few, many or a size class.

D gene	clone size	CDR3 length	V gene	J gene	CDR3 protein	CDR3 DNA
TRBD2	few	16	TRBV15	TRBJ2-3	CATSTPHGGSTDTQYF	TGTGCCACCAGCACCCCCCACGGGGGGAGCACAGATACGCAGTATTTT
TRBD2	NA	16	TRBV7-9	TRBJ2-2	CASRLGRVTNTGELFF	TGTGCCAGCAGATTGGGGAGGGTTACGAACACCGGGGAGCTGTTTTTT
NA	NA	15	TRBV2	TRBJ2-2	CASSGRRANTGELFF	TGTGCCAGCAGTGGTCGACGGGCGAACACCGGGGAGCTGTTTTTT
NA	NA	13	TRBV6-5	TRBJ1-1	CASRTVGGQKAFF	TGTGCCAGCCGGACAGTCGGGGGGCAGAAAGCTTTCTTT
NA	NA	13	TRBV7-2	TRBJ1-2	CASSPQVPYGYTF	TGTGCCAGCAGTCCTCAGGTGCCCTATGGCTACACCTTC
NA	NA	15	TRBV27	TRBJ2-3	CASSLGGVGTDTQYF	TGTGCCAGCAGTTTAGGCGGGGTCGGCACAGATACGCAGTATTTT
NA	few	14	TRBV20-1	TRBJ1-2	CSASWPGASGGYTF	TGCAGTGCTAGTTGGCCAGGGGCCTCGGGCGGCTACACCTTC
TRBD2	NA	18	TRBV6-2/TRBV6-3	TRBJ2-3	CASSYLSASGDYTDTQYF	TGTGCCAGCAGTTACCTCTCAGCTAGCGGGGACTACACAGATACGCAGTATTTT
TRBD1	NA	15	TRBV5-1	TRBJ1-1	CASSIGTGFNTEAFF	TGCGCCAGCAGCATCGGGACAGGGTTTAACACTGAAGCTTTCTTT
NA	NA	17	TRBV1	TRBJ2-3	CTSSQATQLRREDTQYF	TGCACCAGCAGCCAAGCAACTCAACTACGTCGCGAAGATACGCAGTATTTT
NA	NA	14	TRBV9	TRBJ1-5	CASSAGGGNQPQHF	TGTGCCAGCAGCGCAGGTGGCGGCAATCAGCCCCAGCATTTT
TRBD1	once	13	TRBV9	TRBJ1-1	CASSGTGGTEAFF	TGTGCCAGCAGCGGGACAGGGGGCACTGAAGCTTTCTTT
NA	NA	12	TRBV29-1	TRBJ1-4	CSARDINEKLFF	TGCAGCGCCAGGGACATAAATGAAAAACTGTTTTTT
NA	NA	14	TRBV10-2	TRBJ2-7	CASSGGDRAYEQYF	TGCGCCAGCAGTGGCGGGGACAGAGCCTACGAGCAGTACTTC
NA	NA	14	TRBV28	TRBJ1-4	CASIEGRVMQKLFF	TGTGCCAGCATCGAGGGGAGGGTAATGCAAAAACTGTTTTTT
TRBD1	NA	16	TRBV6-1	TRBJ2-5	CASSDFRDRGGETQYF	TGTGCCAGCAGTGACTTCCGGGACAGGGGAGGAGAGACCCAGTACTTC
TRBD1	NA	16	TRBV5-1	TRBJ1-1	CASSGMTGGAGTEAFF	TGCGCCAGCAGCGGGATGACAGGGGGCGCGGGGACTGAAGCTTTCTTT
TRBD1	NA	17	TRBV19	TRBJ2-4	CASSIMDRDIAKNIQYF	TGTGCCAGTAGTATAATGGACAGGGATATAGCCAAAAACATTCAGTACTTC
TRBD1	NA	14	TRBV5-8	TRBJ1-6	CASTGGTYNSPLHF	TGTGCCAGCACAGGGGGGACCTATAATTCACCCCTCCACTTT
TRBD1	NA	14	TRBV30	TRBJ1-5	CAWSVGRGRQPQHF	TGTGCCTGGAGTGTAGGCAGGGGGCGTCAGCCCCAGCATTTT
NA	NA	14	TRBV9	TRBJ1-4	CASGGEGLGEKLFF	TGTGCCAGCGGCGGGGAGGGGCTCGGTGAAAAACTGTTTTTT
TRBD1	many	18	TRBV27	TRBJ1-1	CASSFTITGTGVNTEAFF	TGTGCCAGCAGTTTTACGATAACCGGGACAGGAGTAAACACTGAAGCTTTCTTT
NA	once	14	TRBV27	TRBJ2-7	CASSLIGGNYEQYF	TGTGCCAGCAGTTTAATAGGCGGAAACTACGAGCAGTACTTC
NA	NA	14	TRBV6-5	TRBJ1-2	CASSYGSVQVPLTF	TGTGCCAGCAGTTACGGGTCGGTCCAGGTTCCTCTCACCTTC
TRBD1	NA	13	TRBV19	TRBJ1-2	CASSTGQAYGYTF	TGTGCCAGTAGTACGGGACAGGCTTATGGCTACACCTTC
NA	NA	12	TRBV9	TRBJ2-1	CASSVVSNEQFF	TGTGCCAGCAGCGTAGTTAGCAATGAGCAGTTCTTC
TRBD2	once	15	TRBV3-1/TRBV3-2	TRBJ2-3	CASQPGAGGLGTQYF	TGTGCCAGCCAACCTGGGGCGGGGGGATTAGGTACGCAGTATTTT
NA	NA	14	TRBV5-6	TRBJ1-6	CASSLWGLNSPLHF	TGTGCCAGCAGCCTCTGGGGGCTAAATTCACCCCTCCACTTT
TRBD1	NA	17	TRBV11-2	TRBJ2-4	CASSLEGTGVAKNIQYF	TGTGCCAGCAGCTTAGAGGGGACAGGGGTAGCCAAAAACATTCAGTACTTC